These 15 T cell receptor beta chains came from one sample sequenced in a study of CD8 T cells in Susac syndrome. Random hexamers were used to reverse transcribe about 0.45 to 1 ug of RNA. TCRdb ran MiXCR on the immunoSEQ multiplex PCR reads and lists one entry per CDR3 protein. The profile shows about 200,000 distinct CDR3 sequences, about 96% of them singletons. Sequences were obtained from CD4+ T cells from PBMCs. Receptor source: a human donor with multiple sclerosis.

The CDR3 bases are TGCAGCGTGGGACAGTCTTCTTCTGGGGCCAACGTCCTGACTTTC. Its protein is CSVGQSSSGANVLTF. The chain is built from TRBV29-1 and TRBJ2-6; 7 positions match TRBD1. This CDR3 is built from 15 residues. The junction had 6 bases not matched to a gene; V was cut back by 6 bases and J by 1 base. Looked up from germline, CDR1 is SQVTM and CDR2 is ANQGSEA.

V gene TRBV27 combines with J gene TRBJ2-1; D is tentatively TRBD1 or TRBD2 (6 bases each). CDR1 is MNHEY and CDR2 is SMNVEV in the germline V gene (reference sequence). The CDR3 has 15 amino acids. The V and J ends lost 3 bases and 7 bases respectively, with 16 bases between them. Written as DNA, the CDR3 is TGTGCCAGCAGTTTTGTGTGGGGGGCACTAAATGAGCAGTTCTTC. Protein: CASSFVWGALNEQFF.

V gene TRBV20-1 combines with J gene TRBJ1-5; tentative D call: TRBD1 (6 bases). CDR3 length: 16 residues. The V end was cut by 5 bases, the J end by 2 bases, with 19 bases between. Germline CDR1 is DFQATT and CDR2 is SNEGSKA (reference sequence). CDR3 amino acids: CSAHRDIGGGNQPQHF. The CDR3, as DNA: TGCAGTGCTCACCGGGACATCGGAGGGGGCAATCAGCCCCAGCATTTT.

The chain combines TRBV18 with TRBJ2-3; 8 bases are shared with TRBD1. The germline V gene has CDR1 KGHSH and CDR2 LQKENI. Trimming removed 6 bases from V and 8 bases from J; junction bases left unmatched: 7. The CDR3 has 13 amino acids. The CDR3 bases are TGTGCCAGCTCCTTTCAGGGGGCAAGTACGCAGTATTTT. Translating it yields CASSFQGASTQYF.

This chain joins TRBV6-1 and TRBJ1-1; D gene ambiguous. Trimming removed 2 bases at V and 1 base at J, with 8 bases between. This CDR3 region has 14 residues. Germline CDR1 and CDR2: MNHNS and SASEGT. The CDR3, as DNA: TGTGCCAGCAGTGAAAGATGGGCGAACACTGAAGCTTTCTTT. This sequence encodes CASSERWANTEAFF.

The chain links TRBV19 to TRBJ2-1; D possibly uses TRBD1 or TRBD2 (5 bases each). CDR3 length equals 14 residues. Trimming left V 11 bases short and J 10 bases short, with 24 bases between. The germline gives CDR1 LNHDA, CDR2 SQIVND (reference sequence). The CDR3 reads CASRRDQSGGEQFF. Written as DNA, the CDR3 is TGTGCCTCACGAAGGGACCAAAGCGGTGGGGAGCAGTTCTTC.

CDR3 sequence reads: CASSLFAGIEQYF. The CDR3 nucleotides read TGTGCCAGCAGCTTGTTCGCGGGGATCGAGCAGTACTTC. The chain is built from TRBV5-4 and TRBJ2-7; D is perhaps TRBD2 (6 bases). V lost 1 base, J lost 6 bases, and 11 bases lay in between. The CDR3 is 13 residues long. Germline assignment: CDR1 SGHNT and CDR2 YYREEE (reference sequence).

CDR3 coding DNA: TGCGCCAGCAGCCAAGCGGACTGGAATCAGCCCCAGCATTTT. This codes for CASSQADWNQPQHF. The gene calls are TRBV4-1 and TRBJ1-5, with unresolved D. Germline V lookup: CDR1 MGHRA, CDR2 YSYEKL. The CDR3 extends over 14 amino acids. V was cut by 1 base and J by 4 bases, with 8 bases left in between.

V and J are TRBV24-1 and TRBJ2-3, with 7 bases that match TRBD1. V gave up 4 bases and J gave up 3 bases; unmatched junction bases: 9. Germline values: CDR1 KGHDR, CDR2 SFDVKD. CDR3 length: 16 residues. CDR3 nucleotide sequence: TGTGCCACCAGTGACCCCGGTGTGACAGGGACAGATACGCAGTATTTT. It encodes CATSDPGVTGTDTQYF.

This sequence joins TRBV30 and TRBJ2-7, with 9 positions matching TRBD1. V lost 5 bases and J lost 6; bases outside the gene matches: 5. This CDR3 has 12 amino acids. Germline-derived CDR1 and CDR2 are GTSNPN and SVGIG (reference sequence). CDR3 sequence reads: CAWPDRGSEQYF. CDR3 in DNA: TGTGCCTGGCCTGACAGGGGGAGCGAGCAGTACTTC.

The chain employs TRBV18 and TRBJ2-6; perhaps TRBD2 as D (5 bases). Germline V gives CDR1 KGHSH, CDR2 LQKENI. This CDR3 has 14 residues. V was trimmed by 6 bases and J by 4 bases, leaving 10 bases between them. CDR3 bases: TGTGCCAGCTCTCGGGGTGACGGGGCCAACGTCCTGACTTTC. Protein: CASSRGDGANVLTF.

V and J are TRBV15 and TRBJ2-7; 10 nucleotides align to TRBD2. The junction had 2 bases not matched to a gene; V was cut back by 1 base and J by 2 bases. The CDR3 loop spans 15 amino acids. Looked up from germline, CDR1 is LNHNV and CDR2 is YYDKDF (reference sequence). CDR3 amino acids: CATSRGGTSAYEQYF. The CDR3 DNA sequence: TGTGCCACCAGCAGAGGAGGGACTAGCGCCTACGAGCAGTACTTC. Looking up the rest from reference TRBV15 and TRBJ2-7 gives the full variable domain: DAMVIQNPRYQVTQFGKPVTLSCSQTLNHNVMYWYQQKSSQAPKLLFHYYDKDFNNEADTPDNFQSRRPNTSFCFLDIRSPGLGDTAMYLCATSRGGTSAYEQYFGPGTRLTVT.

This chain connects TRBV11-2 to TRBJ1-1; D gene uncertain. Germline CDR1 and CDR2: SGHAT and FQNNGV. Between the trimmed V and J ends, which lost 5 bases and 0 bases, there was a span of 13 bases. The CDR3 runs to 15 residues. The CDR3 spells CASSPGGSLNTEAFF. CDR3 DNA: TGTGCCAGCAGCCCAGGAGGCAGTTTGAACACTGAAGCTTTCTTT.

This clonotype has just one count. The chain employs TRBV7-9 and TRBJ1-2, with TRBD1 identical over 8 bases. The CDR3 sequence is 15 residues long. The germline gives CDR1 SEHNR, CDR2 FQNEAQ (reference sequence). The V segment lost 5 bases and the J segment 5 bases; nucleotides outside the gene matches: 10. The CDR3 DNA reads as TGTGCCAGCAGCCCGGCGTTGGGGACAGGATATGGCTACACCTTC. Its protein is CASSPALGTGYGYTF.

The chain has TRBV9 and TRBJ1-1; D is undetermined. V lost 0 bases and J 7 bases, leaving 10 bases between the germline ends. Germline V gene lookup returns CDR1 SGDLS and CDR2 YYNGEE. This CDR3 has 13 residues. CDR3 loop: CASSVAARGEAFF. The CDR3 DNA reads TGTGCCAGCAGCGTAGCTGCCCGGGGTGAAGCTTTCTTT.